The 24 T cell receptor beta chains presented below share a single source sample, sequenced in a study of blood T cells in healthy people across ages. Sample-barcoded 5' priming and a J-beta primer mix drove a second PCR of about 6 to 12 cycles. One entry per CDR3 protein results from TCRdb running MiXCR on the 5' RACE reads. The data contain about 1.7 million distinct CDR3 sequences, roughly 30% of them singletons. The specimen was blood. The source of these receptors is a woman aged 30 to 39 in good health.

This clonotype was seen more than once but under ten times. The rearrangement joins TRBV2 to TRBJ2-7; 10 bases align to TRBD2. The ends lost 8 bases at V and 0 bases at J; junction bases unmatched: 10. The CDR3 is 16 amino acids. The germline V gene encodes CDR1 SNHLY and CDR2 FYNNEI. This CDR3 is CASRDGRLAGSYEQYF. The DNA for the CDR3 is TGTGCCAGCCGGGATGGGCGACTAGCGGGCTCCTACGAGCAGTACTTC.

This clonotype was found many times. V is TRBV11-2 and J is TRBJ2-3; 7 nucleotides align to TRBD1. The J segment lost 5 bases and the V segment lost 5 bases, leaving 4 bases of the junction unmatched. This CDR3 is built from 13 residues. Germline assignment: CDR1 SGHAT and CDR2 FQNNGV. CDR3 nucleotides: TGTGCCAGCAGCACCGGGACAGAAGATACGCAGTATTTT. This sequence encodes CASSTGTEDTQYF.

The chain combines TRBV15 with TRBJ2-4, with D possibly being TRBD1 (6 bases). Matching the DNA end better, TRBJ2-7 makes the J call doubtful. Germline values: CDR1 LNHNV, CDR2 YYDKDF (reference sequence). The CDR3 has 15 amino acids. CDR3 nucleotide sequence: TGTGCCACCAGCCGGGCGCCAGGGGAATCCTACGAGCAGTACTTC. It is translated as CATSRAPGESYEQYF.

The CDR3 is CSAAPGLGEKLFF. In DNA, the CDR3 is TGCAGCGCAGCCCCAGGTCTAGGGGAAAAACTGTTTTTT. This chain links TRBV29-1 with TRBJ1-4, with no clear D. This CDR3 region has 13 residues. Trimming cost V 7 bases and J 8 bases, with 17 bases left between them. CDR1 is SQVTM, CDR2 ANQGSEA, per germline.

This clonotype was found a few times. This sequence joins TRBV29-1 and TRBJ2-7; either TRBD1 or TRBD2 may fit D (5 bases each). The germline V and J ends were trimmed by 5 bases and 3 bases, with 14 bases remaining between them. The CDR3 totals 13 residues. Per germline, CDR1 SQVTM and CDR2 ANQGSEA. CDR3 residues: CSVRMRGDYEQYF. Here the CDR3 DNA reads TGCAGCGTTCGGATGAGGGGTGACTACGAGCAGTACTTC.

A note on this clonotype: It may be a read error: a sequence one base away is much more abundant. V and J are TRBV7-3 and TRBJ2-7; 8 bases agree with TRBD1. The J call may not be correct, given that the DNA end is closer to TRBJ2-5. Germline V CDR1 and CDR2: SGHTA, FQGTGA. The CDR3 contains 16 residues. Here the CDR3 reads CAGSLLGQGATETQYF. The CDR3 nucleotides read TGTGCCGGCAGCCTCCTAGGGCAGGGGGCGACGGAGACCCAGTACTTC.

This clonotype was seen a handful of times. One base away lies a much larger clone, so this may be a sequencing read error. V is TRBV7-2 and J is TRBJ2-6, with D hard to call. The CDR3 sequence is 13 residues long. From germline, CDR1 is SGHTA and CDR2 FQGNSA. The CDR3 coding sequence is TGTGCCAGCAGCTTACGGCGGAGAGCAGTCCGGACTTTC. Amino acid sequence: CASSLRRRAVRTF.

This chain links TRBV5-1 with TRBJ1-2; possible D gene TRBD1, 5 bases. V was cut by 0 bases and J by 8 bases, with 14 bases left in between. The CDR3 length is 14 residues. The germline V gene encodes CDR1 SGHRS and CDR2 YFSETQ. The CDR3 bases are TGCGCCAGCAGCTTGGTTCAGGGTTTGAACGGCTACACCTTC. Residues: CASSLVQGLNGYTF.

The sample holds many counts of this clonotype. The gene calls are TRBV5-1 and TRBJ2-4, with D possibly being TRBD1 or TRBD2 (6 bases each). V lost 2 bases, J lost 1 base, and 10 bases lay in between. The CDR3 has 15 amino acids. Germline CDR1 SGHRS, CDR2 YFSETQ. CDR3 nucleotides: TGCGCCAGCAGCTTCGGGGGCGCGGCCAAAAACATTCAGTACTTC. This codes for CASSFGGAAKNIQYF. Full variable domain (rest looked up from reference TRBV5-1 and TRBJ2-4): KAGVTQTPRYLIKTRGQQVTLSCSPISGHRSVSWYQQTPGQGLQFLFEYFSETQRNKGNFPGRFSGRQFSNSRSEMNVSTLELGDSALYLCASSFGGAAKNIQYFGAGTRLSVL.

The chain has TRBV7-6 and TRBJ2-3; 13 bases are shared with TRBD2. CDR1 and CDR2 from the germline V gene are SGHVS and FNYEAQ. The CDR3 consists of 16 residues. Trimming cost V 5 bases and J 5 bases; bases outside gene matches: 7. The chain's CDR3 is CASSPRTSGSGDTQYF. The CDR3, as DNA: TGTGCCAGCAGCCCGCGGACTAGCGGGAGTGGAGATACGCAGTATTTT.

A few counts support this clonotype. This chain joins TRBV12-3 or TRBV12-4 and TRBJ1-2; D call uncertain. V lost 2 bases and J lost 8, with 9 bases in between. This CDR3 comprises 12 residues. The CDR3 here is CASSLTPGGYTF. The CDR3 nucleotides are TGTGCCAGCAGTTTAACGCCTGGGGGCTACACCTTC.

This chain connects TRBV2 to TRBJ2-4; D may be TRBD2 (5 bases). The J call may be in error: the DNA end matches TRBJ2-7 better. Germline assignment: CDR1 SNHLY and CDR2 FYNNEI. The CDR3 totals 14 residues. The CDR3 bases are TGTGCCAGCAGTCGAGGGCAGGAGGCTAACGAGCAGTACTTC. Protein product: CASSRGQEANEQYF.

This clonotype has more than one count but fewer than ten. The rearrangement links TRBV15 to TRBJ2-7, with TRBD2 as a possible D gene (6 bases). CDR3 length equals 12 residues. Germline lookup yields CDR1 LNHNV and CDR2 YYDKDF (reference sequence). The CDR3 region is CVSGVSGYEQYF. The CDR3 DNA follows: TGTGTTTCGGGGGTATCGGGCTACGAGCAGTACTTC.

This clonotype was counted only a few times. Mismatch with germline at one junction end may stem from a read error. J is TRBJ2-3 and V is TRBV12-3 or TRBV12-4; TRBD2 agrees at 9 bases. The CDR3 sequence is 15 residues long. Here the CDR3 DNA reads TGTGCCAGCCGCCAGGTCGGGACTAGCACAGATGCGCAGTATTTT. Protein product: CASRQVGTSTDAQYF.

The V call is TRBV20-1, the J call TRBJ2-1, with D possibly called TRBD1 or TRBD2 (6 bases each). The CDR3 contains 14 residues. V shed 5 bases and J shed 8 bases, with 19 bases lying between them. Germline CDR1 DFQATT, CDR2 SNEGSKA (reference sequence). The CDR3 sequence is CSAAGTFGGDEQFF. DNA of the CDR3: TGCAGTGCTGCCGGGACTTTTGGGGGCGATGAGCAGTTCTTC.

The chain is built from TRBV5-1 and TRBJ2-6; TRBD1 or TRBD2 may be the D gene (5 bases each). Germline CDR1 is SGHRS and CDR2 is YFSETQ. The V gene lost 1 base and the J gene lost 0 bases, with 11 bases spanning the gap. The length of the CDR3 is 17 residues. CDR3 nucleotides: TGCGCCAGCAGCTTGATTCCAGGGAGCTCTGGGGCCAACGTCCTGACTTTC. Encoded protein: CASSLIPGSSGANVLTF.

This rearrangement joins TRBV28 to TRBJ2-1; TRBD2 aligns across 7 bases. V shed 6 bases and J 10 bases; nucleotides not matched to a gene: 18. Germline lookup yields CDR1 MDHEN and CDR2 SYDVKM. The CDR3 contains 16 residues. The CDR3 loop reads CASRGVAASGRLEQFF. CDR3 nucleotide sequence: TGTGCCAGCAGGGGAGTTGCGGCTAGCGGACGGTTGGAGCAGTTCTTC.

Turning to this clonotype: A read error may explain this, as a much larger clone is one base away. This sequence joins TRBV6-6 and TRBJ2-5; TRBD1 matches at 7 bases. V trimming: 6 bases; J trimming: 2 bases; junction bases outside the gene matches: 6. The CDR3 covers 14 residues. CDR1 and CDR2 from the germline V gene are MNHNY and SVGAGI (reference sequence). CDR3 loop: CASRYTGEQETQYF. CDR3 bases: TGTGCCAGCAGGTATACAGGGGAGCAAGAGACCCAGTACTTC.

This clonotype has at least ten counts. The rearrangement links TRBV6-5 to TRBJ2-7; D ambiguous. V shed 4 bases and J shed 5 bases, with 9 bases lying between them. The CDR3 runs to 12 residues. CDR1 and CDR2 (germline): MNHEY, SVGAGI. The CDR3 region is CASSSKRDEQYF. The CDR3, as DNA: TGTGCCAGCAGTTCCAAACGGGACGAGCAGTACTTC.

CDR3 sequence: CASSLGIGRETQYF. CDR3 sequence (DNA): TGTGCCAGCAGCTTAGGGATCGGCCGAGAGACCCAGTACTTC. V usage is TRBV7-2 and J usage is TRBJ2-5; D is uncertain. Germline V lookup: CDR1 SGHTA, CDR2 FQGNSA. CDR3 length: 14 residues. V shed 1 base and J shed 4 bases, with 10 bases lying between them.

In its sample, this clonotype was seen many times. The chain recombines TRBV7-8 with TRBJ2-7, with D perhaps TRBD2 (5 bases). This CDR3 has 13 residues. Trimming took off 8 bases at V and 1 base at J, with 12 bases between the two ends. Germline assignment: CDR1 SGHVS and CDR2 FQNEAQ. Here the CDR3 DNA reads TGTGCCAGCGGAGCCCCGGGATCCTACGAGCAGTACTTC. It translates to CASGAPGSYEQYF. Variable domain in full (rest from reference TRBV7-8 and TRBJ2-7): GAGVSQSPRYKVAKRGQDVALRCDPISGHVSLFWYQQALGQGPEFLTYFQNEAQLDKSGLPSDRFFAERPEGSVSTLKIQRTQQEDSAVYLCASGAPGSYEQYFGPGTRLTVT.

There are a few counts of this clonotype. The V gene is TRBV20-1, the J gene TRBJ2-7; no clear D. V was cut by 5 bases and J by 1 base, with 9 bases left in between. The CDR3 length is 12 residues. Germline values: CDR1 DFQATT, CDR2 SNEGSKA (reference sequence). The CDR3 DNA reads as TGCAGTGCTGGACCTTGGTCCTACGAGCAGTACTTC. Its translation: CSAGPWSYEQYF.

The chain employs TRBV6-1 and TRBJ1-1; D gene uncertain. CDR1 is MNHNS, CDR2 SASEGT, per germline. Trimming shortened V by 6 bases and J by 0 bases, and 20 bases separated the two germline ends. CDR3 length: 17 amino acids. CDR3 region: CASRTLYRMDMNTEAFF. The CDR3 DNA reads TGTGCCAGCAGGACCCTTTACCGGATGGATATGAACACTGAAGCTTTCTTT.

The rearrangement uses TRBV20-1 and TRBJ1-5; perhaps TRBD1 as D (6 bases). The germline gives CDR1 DFQATT, CDR2 SNEGSKA (reference sequence). The V end was cut by 1 base, the J end by 6 bases, with 16 bases between. The CDR3 spans 15 residues. In DNA form, the CDR3 reads TGCAGTGCTAGAGGGTTGGGTGGGGGCGTTCAGCCCCAGCATTTT. The encoded protein is CSARGLGGGVQPQHF.